This T cell receptor beta chain was found in a study of blood T cell repertoires in COVID-19. Study background: Specimens from acute and convalescent COVID-19 originated in the United States, Italy and Spain. PBMCs, B-cell-depleted T cells, or T cells provided the cDNA or gDNA that made up the material.

Original methodology: Reference gene primer amplification gave nucleated cell count estimates. TCRdb keeps only in-frame clones here, not all; method: immunoSEQ multiplex PCR. V, J and clone size derive from that table, while D and trimming were established from the DNA sequence. This table has 210,000 or so clones, about 86% appearing once. Sequencing was performed on peripheral blood. The clonotype comes from a woman between 50 and 59 years old with acute or convalescent COVID-19.

In DNA, the CDR3 is TGTGCCAGCTCCCACACACCCAACTATGGCTACACCTTC. This gives the protein CASSHTPNYGYTF. The rearrangement joins TRBV18 to TRBJ1-2; D is unresolved. The germline gives CDR1 KGHSH, CDR2 LQKENI. This CDR3 contains 13 residues. V was clipped by 6 bases and J by 2 bases, with 10 bases between them.